A selection of T cell receptor beta chains follows, all from one sample in a study of OX40 agonist ivuxolimab in advanced cancers. Sequencing was performed with immunoSEQ multiplex PCR; in TCRdb, only in-frame clones are kept and a portion is missing. The sample contains tens of thousands of clones, approximately 80% of which appear only once. The sample was CD4+ or CD8+ T cells sorted from blood, taken in a trial of the OX40 agonist ivuxolimab. The receptors originated from an adult with an advanced solid tumor such as melanoma, head and neck, liver or kidney cancer. Both conserved end residues are trimmed from each CDR3. D genes are given only for firm matches.

d_gene | j_gene | v_gene | CDR3aa
- | TRBJ2-7 | TRBV6-1 | ASSLLVLSYEQY
- | TRBJ2-5 | TRBV5-1 | ASSLGEAETQY
- | TRBJ1-1 | TRBV30 | ACTTGTNTEAF
- | TRBJ2-3 | TRBV5-8 | ASSSRGSADTQY
TRBD2 | - | TRBV11-2 | ASSLALAGGGSYEQY
TRBD2 | TRBJ2-7 | TRBV7-9 | ASSQTSGSYEQY
- | TRBJ1-3 | TRBV7-8 | ASSLAQWGDTIY
- | TRBJ2-5 | TRBV7-2 | ASSARTDQETQY
- | TRBJ2-7 | TRBV18 | ASSSQGYEQY
- | TRBJ2-7 | TRBV28 | ASLRGRGTTYEQY
TRBD2 | TRBJ2-3 | TRBV19 | ASSVSGGARDTQY
- | TRBJ2-7 | TRBV27 | ASSLSSPPLVHEQY
- | TRBJ2-7 | TRBV9 | ASSTEAGSSYEQY
- | TRBJ2-7 | TRBV11-3 | ASSLRGVGEQY
TRBD1 | TRBJ1-5 | TRBV19 | ASSRAGTETYQPQH
- | TRBJ2-7 | TRBV27 | ASSYSSPIWGKEQY
- | TRBJ2-7 | TRBV6-5 | ASSQGHEQY
- | TRBJ1-6 | TRBV11-3 | ASSLRRGPDSPLH
TRBD2 | TRBJ2-3 | TRBV7-7 | ASRLAGPLIGTDTQY
- | TRBJ1-2 | TRBV2 | ASRLGTPANYGYT
TRBD2 | TRBJ2-7 | TRBV7-9 | AGSSGENPYEQY
TRBD2 | TRBJ2-1 | TRBV11-3 | ASSARRASGGTYNEQF
- | TRBJ2-5 | TRBV7-7 | ASSEANSETQY
- | TRBJ1-5 | TRBV6-5 | ASTKNAQGNQPQH
- | TRBJ1-2 | TRBV7-2 | ASSSQMNYGYT
- | TRBJ1-1 | TRBV28 | ASITWGRGEAF
- | TRBJ2-2 | TRBV5-1 | ASSLDPNTGELF
TRBD2 | TRBJ2-1 | TRBV6-5 | ASSTPGTRYEQF
TRBD1 | TRBJ1-2 | TRBV6-1 | ASSEMTGLGYGYT
- | TRBJ2-7 | TRBV5-1 | ASSLEGNEQY
- | TRBJ1-5 | TRBV29-1 | SARTANQPQH
TRBD2 | TRBJ2-5 | TRBV6-4 | ASSRLGLAGETQY
- | TRBJ2-3 | TRBV10-3 | AITPSGEGTDTQY